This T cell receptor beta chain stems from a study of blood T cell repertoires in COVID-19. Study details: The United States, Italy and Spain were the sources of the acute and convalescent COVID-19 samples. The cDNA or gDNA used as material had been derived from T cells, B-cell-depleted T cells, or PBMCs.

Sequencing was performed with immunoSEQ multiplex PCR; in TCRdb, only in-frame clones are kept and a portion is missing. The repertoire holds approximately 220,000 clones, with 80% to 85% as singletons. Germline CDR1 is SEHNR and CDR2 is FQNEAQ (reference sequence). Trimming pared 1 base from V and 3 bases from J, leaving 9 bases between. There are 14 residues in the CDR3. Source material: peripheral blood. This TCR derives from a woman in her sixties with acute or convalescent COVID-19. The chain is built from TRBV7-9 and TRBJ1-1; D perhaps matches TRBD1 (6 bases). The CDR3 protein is CASSLGQAYTEAFF. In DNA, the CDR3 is TGTGCCAGCAGCTTAGGACAGGCCTACACTGAAGCTTTCTTT. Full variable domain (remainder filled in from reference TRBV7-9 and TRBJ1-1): DTGVSQNPRHKITKRGQNVTFRCDPISEHNRLYWYRQTLGQGPEFLTYFQNEAQLEKSRLLSDRFSAERPKGSFSTLEIQRTEQGDSAMYLCASSLGQAYTEAFFGQGTRLTVV.